Below, 20 T cell receptor beta chains from the same sample are listed, as sequenced in a study of blood T cell repertoires in COVID-19 (TCRdb year 2020). Library creation used the immunoSEQ multiplex PCR assay. This immuneACCESS table, as held by TCRdb, lists in-frame sequences with V and J called but not all clones. Of the missing ones, under half trace to an unresolved V gene in checked studies; the others have no known cause. Counted in this sample were roughly 150,000 clones; around 85% of them appeared once. Jointly, the top ten make up around 5% of the sample. Sequenced: peripheral blood. These receptors were obtained from a human donor in a cohort sampled during active COVID-19.

The rearrangement joins TRBV10-3 to TRBJ1-1, with a tentative D call TRBD1 (6 bases). The CDR3 totals 13 residues. With 11 bases removed from V and 0 bases from J, the gap between germline ends came to 13 bases. Germline-derived CDR1 and CDR2 are ENHRY and SYGVKD. The CDR3 coding sequence is TGTGCCCTGAGGGGGGGGCTGAACACTGAAGCTTTCTTT. Translation: CALRGGLNTEAFF.

This chain uses TRBV5-1 with TRBJ2-1; TRBD1 aligns across 7 bases. Germline lookup yields CDR1 SGHRS and CDR2 YFSETQ. With V trimmed by 4 bases and J by 2 bases, 6 bases remained unmatched. The CDR3 consists of 15 residues. Here the CDR3 reads CASSRGQGTYNEQFF. In DNA, the CDR3 is TGCGCCAGCAGCAGGGGGCAGGGTACCTACAATGAGCAGTTCTTC.

The chain employs TRBV27 and TRBJ1-1, with unresolved D. V lost 3 bases to trimming and J lost 5 bases, with 10 bases between them. This CDR3 has 13 residues. Germline V gene lookup returns CDR1 MNHEY and CDR2 SMNVEV (reference sequence). As DNA, the CDR3 is TGTGCCAGCAGTTTCGGTACTTATACTGAAGCTTTCTTT. Translating gives CASSFGTYTEAFF.

The chain combines TRBV25-1 with TRBJ1-1, with D possibly being TRBD1 (5 bases). Germline V gene sequence: CDR1 MGHDK, CDR2 SYGVNS. The CDR3 is made up of 15 amino acids. V lost 3 bases, J lost 0 bases, and 11 bases lay in between. For the CDR3, the DNA is TGTGCCAGCAGTGACAGGGAAGATATGAACACTGAAGCTTTCTTT. Amino acid sequence: CASSDREDMNTEAFF.

The V and J genes are TRBV12-5 and TRBJ2-3; maybe TRBD2 (6 bases). Trimming shortened V by 6 bases and J by 0 bases, and 13 bases separated the two germline ends. The CDR3 length is 15 residues. Per the germline V gene, CDR1 is LGHNT and CDR2 is FRNRAP. CDR3 loop: CASGDYVRSTDTQYF. CDR3 coding DNA: TGTGCTAGTGGGGACTATGTTAGAAGCACAGATACGCAGTATTTT.

This clone was seen once. V usage is TRBV7-9 and J usage is TRBJ2-7, with 8 bases lining up with TRBD1. V lost 5 bases and J lost 6; bases outside the gene matches: 3. Germline V gene data show CDR1 as SEHNR and CDR2 as FQNEAQ (reference sequence). This CDR3 has 12 amino acids. The CDR3 nucleotides are TGTGCCAGCAGCCCGACAGGGGCCGAGCAGTACTTC. This codes for CASSPTGAEQYF. Looking up the rest from reference TRBV7-9 and TRBJ2-7 gives the full variable domain: DTGVSQNPRHKITKRGQNVTFRCDPISEHNRLYWYRQTLGQGPEFLTYFQNEAQLEKSRLLSDRFSAERPKGSFSTLEIQRTEQGDSAMYLCASSPTGAEQYFGPGTRLTVT.

The gene calls are TRBV9 and TRBJ2-2, with a tentative D call TRBD2 (5 bases). The germline CDR1 and CDR2 sequences are SGDLS and YYNGEE. This CDR3 region has 13 residues. Trimming took 6 bases from V and 5 from J, leaving 11 bases between them. The CDR3 sequence: CASNDGITGELFF. Here the CDR3 DNA reads TGTGCCAGCAACGACGGGATAACCGGGGAGCTGTTTTTT.

The chain combines TRBV28 with TRBJ1-4; TRBD1 matches 8 bases. Per the germline V gene, CDR1 is MDHEN and CDR2 is SYDVKM. Germline trimming cut 6 bases from V and 3 bases from J; bases unmatched to any gene: 3. The length of the CDR3 is 14 residues. The CDR3 nucleotides read TGTGCCAGCAGAGGGACAGGCTCTAATGAAAAACTGTTTTTT. This sequence encodes CASRGTGSNEKLFF.

The V gene is TRBV28, the J gene TRBJ2-3, with TRBD2 matching over 8 bases. Germline lookup yields CDR1 MDHEN and CDR2 SYDVKM. The CDR3 runs to 15 residues. V shed 2 bases and J 6 bases; nucleotides not matched to a gene: 7. CDR3 sequence reads: CASSLREGLSDTQYF. The CDR3 DNA reads as TGTGCCAGCAGTTTACGGGAGGGCCTATCGGATACGCAGTATTTT.

The genes are TRBV6-6 and TRBJ2-7; TRBD1 aligns across 11 bases. J was trimmed by 4 bases and V by 2 bases; bases with no gene match: 4. This CDR3 has 15 amino acids. Germline-derived CDR1 and CDR2 are MNHNY and SVGAGI (reference sequence). CDR3 DNA sequence: TGTGCCAGCAGTTACCCCGGGGACAGGGGGTACGAGCAGTACTTC. Translation: CASSYPGDRGYEQYF.

CDR3 bases: TGTGCCAGCAGGTACAGGGAGGGGGAACGGGATGAGCAGTTCTTC. Its protein is CASRYREGERDEQFF. V gene TRBV2 combines with J gene TRBJ2-1; D is perhaps TRBD2 (7 bases). Per germline, CDR1 SNHLY and CDR2 FYNNEI. There are 15 residues in the CDR3. Trimming removed 6 bases from V and 8 bases from J, with 20 bases in between.

The V gene is TRBV4-2, the J gene TRBJ1-4, with TRBD1 matching 9 bases. CDR1 is LGHNA and CDR2 is YNFKEQ in the germline V gene. The V segment lost 4 bases and the J segment 8 bases; nucleotides outside the gene matches: 8. This CDR3 is 15 amino acids long. The CDR3 DNA reads TGTGCCAGCAGCCTACCGGGACAGGGTCGGGAAAAACTGTTTTTT. Translating it yields CASSLPGQGREKLFF.

This sequence joins TRBV19 and TRBJ2-3, with a weak D call TRBD2 (6 bases). The CDR3 has 16 residues. Germline V CDR1 and CDR2: LNHDA, SQIVND (reference sequence). The V end was cut by 3 bases, the J end by 0 bases, with 13 bases between. CDR3 protein: CASSMGEEVSTDTQYF. The CDR3 DNA reads TGTGCCAGTAGTATGGGGGAGGAGGTCAGCACAGATACGCAGTATTTT.

The chain has TRBV15 and TRBJ1-1; D perhaps matches TRBD1 (5 bases). Germline values: CDR1 LNHNV, CDR2 YYDKDF (reference sequence). Trimming shortened V by 0 bases and J by 0 bases, and 14 bases separated the two germline ends. The CDR3 has 17 residues. The CDR3 DNA is TGTGCCACCAGCAGAGATTGGAGGGGCCGGGTGAACACTGAAGCTTTCTTT. Translation: CATSRDWRGRVNTEAFF.

This chain uses TRBV7-2 with TRBJ2-7; 7 nucleotides match TRBD2. Germline lookup yields CDR1 SGHTA and CDR2 FQGNSA. This CDR3 has 11 amino acids. The trim removed 6 bases at V and 7 bases at J, leaving 3 bases unmatched. In DNA, the CDR3 is TGTGCCAGCAGTTATAGCGGGGAGCAGTACTTC. Protein product: CASSYSGEQYF.

The genes are TRBV19 and TRBJ2-2; possibly TRBD2 for D (6 bases). Looked up from germline, CDR1 is LNHDA and CDR2 is SQIVND (reference sequence). The CDR3 contains 16 residues. With 5 bases removed from V and 0 bases from J, the gap between germline ends came to 13 bases. Written as DNA, the CDR3 is TGTGCCAGTAGTCCGACCGGGAGTCCGAACACCGGGGAGCTGTTTTTT. Its translation: CASSPTGSPNTGELFF.

The CDR3 DNA is TGTGCCAGCAGGGGACAGGGGGCCGGAGGCTACACCTTC. Its protein is CASRGQGAGGYTF. V usage is TRBV2 and J usage is TRBJ1-2, with 12 bases matching TRBD1. V lost 6 bases and J lost 8; bases outside the gene matches: 4. The CDR3 length is 13 residues. The germline CDR1 and CDR2 sequences are SNHLY and FYNNEI.

V and J are TRBV28 and TRBJ2-4; 7 bases are shared with TRBD2. CDR3 length: 14 residues. The V gene's germline CDR1 is MDHEN and CDR2 SYDVKM. V shed 4 bases and J 8 bases; nucleotides not matched to a gene: 8. The CDR3 here is CASSSLASGDIQYF. The CDR3 region has the DNA TGTGCCAGCAGTTCACTAGCGTCCGGGGACATTCAGTACTTC. The variable domain in full, with the rest retrieved from reference TRBV28 and TRBJ2-4, is DVKVTQSSRYLVKRTGEKVFLECVQDMDHENMFWYRQDPGLGLRLIYFSYDVKMKEKGDIPEGYSVSREKKERFSLILESASTNQTSMYLCASSSLASGDIQYFGAGTRLSVL.

V is TRBV7-8 and J is TRBJ2-7, with a weak D call TRBD2 (6 bases). V lost 3 bases, J lost 0 bases, and 18 bases lay in between. Germline assignment: CDR1 SGHVS and CDR2 FQNEAQ. CDR3 size: 17 residues. CDR3 in amino acids: CASSLLRAGTHSYEQYF. CDR3 DNA: TGTGCCAGCAGCTTGCTTCGAGCGGGCACTCACTCCTACGAGCAGTACTTC. Drawing the rest from reference TRBV7-8 and TRBJ2-7, the complete variable domain is GAGVSQSPRYKVAKRGQDVALRCDPISGHVSLFWYQQALGQGPEFLTYFQNEAQLDKSGLPSDRFFAERPEGSVSTLKIQRTQQEDSAVYLCASSLLRAGTHSYEQYFGPGTRLTVT.

CDR3 residues: CASSHGQGPSYEQYF. In DNA, the CDR3 is TGTGCCAGCAGCCACGGACAGGGGCCCTCCTACGAGCAGTACTTC. V and J are TRBV16 and TRBJ2-7; 9 positions agree with TRBD1. This CDR3 has 15 amino acids. Germline trimming cut 3 bases from V and 0 bases from J; bases unmatched to any gene: 3. Germline V gene lookup returns CDR1 KGHSY and CDR2 FQNENV. Based on the CDR3 plus reference TRBV16 and TRBJ2-7, the full variable domain is GEEVAQTPKHLVRGEGQKAKLYCAPIKGHSYVFWYQQVLKNEFKFLISFQNENVFDETGMPKERFSAKCLPNSPCSLEIQATKLEDSAVYFCASSHGQGPSYEQYFGPGTRLTVT.